The 32 T cell receptor beta chains below come from one sample, sequenced in a study of T cell responses to AZD1222 COVID-19 vaccine. The assay was immunoSEQ multiplex PCR, and TCRdb's table has in-frame clones only and misses some. Of tens of thousands of clones in the sample, 89% were seen once. Specimen: peripheral blood, collected 28 days after the second AZD1222 dose. The receptor set was obtained from an adult who received the AZD1222 COVID-19 vaccine.

The chain uses TRBV6-1 and TRBJ2-7; 10 bases line up with TRBD2. Germline V gives CDR1 MNHNS, CDR2 SASEGT. V shed 2 bases, J shed 7 bases, and the junction held 5 bases outside the gene matches. This CDR3 is built from 14 residues. For the CDR3, the DNA is TGTGCCAGCAGTGAACTAGCGGGAGTGGAGGAGCAGTACGTC. Translated, it gives CASSELAGVEEQYV.

V is TRBV28 and J is TRBJ2-2; possibly TRBD2 for D (6 bases). There are 16 residues in the CDR3. The V gene's germline CDR1 is MDHEN and CDR2 SYDVKM. V was clipped by 3 bases and J by 2 bases, with 13 bases between them. DNA for the CDR3: TGTGCCAGCAGTTTCGACGGGGGATCAAACACCGGGGAGCTGTTTTTT. Its translation is CASSFDGGSNTGELFF.

The genes are TRBV5-1 and TRBJ1-3; D is unresolved. Trimming left V 7 bases short and J 4 bases short, with 15 bases between. CDR3 size: 14 residues. Germline lookup yields CDR1 SGHRS and CDR2 YFSETQ. The CDR3 sequence is CASQKDRSGNTIYF. DNA of the CDR3: TGCGCCAGCCAAAAGGACCGGTCGGGAAACACCATATATTTT. Full variable domain (outside the CDR3, taken from reference TRBV5-1 and TRBJ1-3): KAGVTQTPRYLIKTRGQQVTLSCSPISGHRSVSWYQQTPGQGLQFLFEYFSETQRNKGNFPGRFSGRQFSNSRSEMNVSTLELGDSALYLCASQKDRSGNTIYFGEGSWLTVV.

This clone was recorded only once. The chain employs TRBV10-2 and TRBJ1-2; D unclear. Trimming pared 6 bases from V and 2 bases from J, leaving 10 bases between. This CDR3 has 13 residues. Germline CDR1 WSHSY, CDR2 SAAADI. CDR3 in DNA: TGCGCCAGCAGCGCTCTTAAGAACTATGGCTACACCTTC. Translated: CASSALKNYGYTF.

The V call is TRBV4-3, the J call TRBJ1-3; D ambiguous. The V end lost 0 bases, the J end lost 4 bases, and 4 bases lay between the germline ends. This CDR3 is 13 amino acids long. The V gene's germline CDR1 is LGHNA and CDR2 YSLEER. The CDR3 nucleotides are TGCGCCAGCAGCCAAGAGTACGGAAACACCATATATTTT. This translates into CASSQEYGNTIYF.

This rearrangement joins TRBV19 to TRBJ1-1; the D is unclear. Germline-derived CDR1 and CDR2 are LNHDA and SQIVND (reference sequence). V was trimmed by 6 bases and J by 0 bases, leaving 14 bases between them. CDR3 size: 15 residues. Here the CDR3 reads CASRLGSVLNTEAFF. CDR3 DNA: TGTGCCAGTAGGCTAGGGTCCGTGCTGAACACTGAAGCTTTCTTT.

In its sample, this clone was seen once. The chain is built from TRBV6-1 and TRBJ2-7; D remains ambiguous. This CDR3 contains 14 residues. Germline CDR1 is MNHNS and CDR2 is SASEGT. V dropped 2 bases and J dropped 3 bases, with 11 bases sitting between them. CDR3 loop: CASSESGRFYEQYV. CDR3 nucleotides: TGTGCCAGCAGTGAATCTGGCAGGTTCTACGAGCAGTACGTC.

The V gene is TRBV11-3, the J gene TRBJ2-2, with TRBD2 matching 10 bases. The V and J ends lost 4 bases and 4 bases, in that order; junction bases with no gene match: 12. This CDR3 has 18 amino acids. Per germline, CDR1 SGHNT and CDR2 YENEEA. CDR3 sequence: CASSSSLAGDWTTGELFF. The CDR3 region has the DNA TGTGCCAGCAGCTCCTCTCTAGCGGGAGATTGGACCACCGGGGAGCTGTTTTTT.

The chain combines TRBV6-5 with TRBJ1-2; D not certain. The CDR3 is made up of 13 amino acids. V was shortened by 6 bases and J by 6 bases, with 14 bases between the two germline ends. CDR1 is MNHEY and CDR2 is SVGAGI in the germline V gene. CDR3 sequence: CASRTMGADGYTF. The CDR3 bases are TGTGCCAGCAGAACCATGGGAGCGGATGGCTACACCTTC.

The genes are TRBV2 and TRBJ1-4; 10 bases align to TRBD1. V shed 7 bases and J 7 bases; nucleotides not matched to a gene: 3. This CDR3 has 13 amino acids. The germline V gene has CDR1 SNHLY and CDR2 FYNNEI. The CDR3 loop is CASTRDRGEKLFF. The DNA of the CDR3 is TGTGCCAGCACCCGGGACAGGGGTGAAAAACTGTTTTTT.

This sequence joins TRBV12-3 or TRBV12-4 and TRBJ2-7; D gene ambiguous. The CDR3 length is 13 residues. Trimming took 3 bases from V and 2 from J, leaving 8 bases between them. CDR3 region: CASSFLAPYEQYF. The CDR3 DNA reads TGTGCCAGCAGTTTCCTGGCTCCCTACGAGCAGTACTTC.

The chain uses TRBV6-2 or TRBV6-3 and TRBJ2-7; TRBD2 matches at 12 bases. In germline, CDR1 is MNHEY, CDR2 SVGEGT. The CDR3 runs 14 residues. After removal of 5 bases from V and 4 bases from J, the junction contained 3 bases not matched to a gene. CDR3 in amino acids: CASSHGLAGYEQYV. The CDR3 region has the DNA TGTGCCAGCAGTCATGGACTAGCGGGATACGAGCAGTACGTC.

This chain joins TRBV6-2 or TRBV6-3 and TRBJ2-7; unclear D gene. CDR3 length: 11 amino acids. CDR1 is MNHEY and CDR2 is SVGEGT in the germline V gene. Trimming stripped 5 bases from V and 5 bases from J, with 7 bases between. CDR3 bases: TGTGCCAGCAGTCCCCGGGACGAGCAGTACTTC. It specifies CASSPRDEQYF.

As DNA, the CDR3 is TGTGCCAGCAGCTTAGAATTCGGGTCCCGAAACACTGAAGCTTTCTTT. Protein product: CASSLEFGSRNTEAFF. The chain couples TRBV11-2 to TRBJ1-1, with D uncertain. This CDR3 has 16 amino acids. CDR1 is SGHAT, CDR2 FQNNGV, per germline. The V and J ends lost 0 bases and 2 bases respectively, with 13 bases between them.

There are a few counts of this clone. The chain recombines TRBV30 with TRBJ2-2; no clear D gene. The V end lost 3 bases, the J end lost 4 bases, and 6 bases lay between the germline ends. This CDR3 comprises 12 residues. The V gene's germline CDR1 is GTSNPN and CDR2 SVGIG (reference sequence). Written as DNA, the CDR3 is TGTGCCTGGAGCCACAGCACCGGGGAGCTGTTTTTT. Amino acid sequence: CAWSHSTGELFF.

The rearrangement uses TRBV12-3 or TRBV12-4 and TRBJ1-6, with D tentatively TRBD1 (6 bases). The CDR3 extends over 13 amino acids. V was shortened by 5 bases and J by 7 bases, with 9 bases between the two germline ends. CDR3 DNA: TGTGCCAGCAGTGACACAGGGAATTCACCCCTCCACTTT. The encoded protein is CASSDTGNSPLHF.

J is TRBJ1-6 and V is TRBV9, with D unresolved. The germline CDR1 and CDR2 sequences are SGDLS and YYNGEE. Trimming cost V 0 bases and J 5 bases, with 9 bases left between them. The CDR3 extends over 15 amino acids. Here the CDR3 DNA reads TGTGCCAGCAGCGTAGAGGGTACTGATAATTCACCCCTCCACTTT. It encodes CASSVEGTDNSPLHF.

V gene TRBV19 combines with J gene TRBJ1-4, with a tentative D call TRBD1 (5 bases). The CDR3 runs 12 residues. The germline V and J ends were trimmed by 0 bases and 13 bases, with 9 bases remaining between them. Per the germline V gene, CDR1 is LNHDA and CDR2 is SQIVND (reference sequence). The CDR3 spells CASSIDQGPLFF. The CDR3 nucleotides read TGTGCCAGTAGTATAGATCAGGGTCCACTGTTTTTT.

This rearrangement joins TRBV18 to TRBJ1-3; TRBD1 matches at 9 bases. The junction had 8 bases not matched to a gene; V was cut back by 2 bases and J by 0 bases. The CDR3 covers 18 residues. CDR1 and CDR2 from the germline V gene are KGHSH and LQKENI. The CDR3 DNA reads TGTGCCAGCTCACCAGGGACAGGGAGCCCTACCTCTGGAAACACCATATATTTT. Encoded protein: CASSPGTGSPTSGNTIYF.

The chain has TRBV6-2 or TRBV6-3 and TRBJ2-3, with TRBD2 matching 11 bases. CDR3 length: 16 amino acids. Germline V gives CDR1 MNHEY, CDR2 SVGEGT. Trimming cost V 5 bases and J 3 bases; bases outside gene matches: 7. The CDR3 loop reads CASSTPRLAGTDTQYF. The CDR3 nucleotides read TGTGCCAGCAGTACCCCCCGACTAGCGGGGACAGATACGCAGTATTTT.

This clone was counted between two and nine times. The V call is TRBV6-2 or TRBV6-3, the J call TRBJ2-1; D could derive from TRBD1 or TRBD2 (6 bases each). Germline V gives CDR1 MNHEY, CDR2 SVGEGT. The ends were cut back, 4 bases at V and 5 bases at J, with 12 bases in the middle. CDR3 length: 14 residues. The CDR3 sequence: CASSLVGGHNEQFF. CDR3 sequence (DNA): TGTGCCAGCAGTTTAGTGGGGGGCCACAATGAGCAGTTCTTC.

The genes are TRBV5-4 and TRBJ2-1, with 7 bases that match TRBD2. The CDR3 has 16 amino acids. Trimming at V came to 3 bases and at J to 7 bases, leaving 13 bases not matched to a gene. The germline V gene has CDR1 SGHNT and CDR2 YYREEE (reference sequence). The CDR3 nucleotides read TGTGCCAGCAGCTGGGGACTAATCGACAAGTTAAATGAGCAGTTCTTC. This encodes CASSWGLIDKLNEQFF.

V and J are TRBV2 and TRBJ1-5, with D hard to call. Trimming left V 2 bases short and J 0 bases short, with 8 bases between. The CDR3 length is 15 residues. CDR1 is SNHLY, CDR2 FYNNEI, per germline. The chain's CDR3 is CASSENSNSNQPQHF. The CDR3 bases are TGTGCCAGCAGTGAAAACAGCAATAGCAATCAGCCCCAGCATTTT.

J is TRBJ2-3 and V is TRBV7-6; 13 positions agree with TRBD2. V shed 5 bases and J 3 bases; nucleotides not matched to a gene: 5. This CDR3 has 16 amino acids. From germline, CDR1 is SGHVS and CDR2 FNYEAQ. The CDR3 spells CASSGLAGARTDTQYF. The CDR3 DNA reads TGTGCCAGCAGCGGACTAGCGGGAGCGAGGACAGATACGCAGTATTTT.

The V gene is TRBV6-4, the J gene TRBJ2-7, with a tentative D call TRBD2 (5 bases). Looked up from germline, CDR1 is MRHNA and CDR2 is SNTAGT. CDR3 length equals 19 residues. Trimming pared 0 bases from V and 5 bases from J, leaving 26 bases between. The CDR3 sequence: CASSDSKREPILVGHEQYV. Written as DNA, the CDR3 is TGTGCCAGCAGTGACTCTAAACGGGAACCCATTCTAGTAGGACACGAGCAGTACGTC.

The rearrangement uses TRBV30 and TRBJ2-3; D uncertain. CDR1 is GTSNPN and CDR2 is SVGIG in the germline V gene (reference sequence). The CDR3 runs 13 residues. V lost 3 bases, J lost 2 bases, and 9 bases lay in between. The CDR3 nucleotides are TGTGCCTGGAGAGGACCCAACACAGATACGCAGTATTTT. It specifies CAWRGPNTDTQYF.

The sample holds one count of this clone. The chain links TRBV6-5 to TRBJ1-1, with D uncertain. Germline values: CDR1 MNHEY, CDR2 SVGAGI. This CDR3 region has 16 residues. Between the trimmed V and J ends, which lost 2 bases and 4 bases, there was a span of 17 bases. CDR3: CASSYRARRGGTEAFF. The CDR3 DNA follows: TGTGCCAGCAGTTACAGGGCGAGACGAGGAGGCACTGAAGCTTTCTTT.

V gene TRBV29-1 combines with J gene TRBJ2-5, with D unresolved. Trimming took off 3 bases at V and 1 base at J, with 6 bases between the two ends. CDR3 length equals 12 residues. Germline values: CDR1 SQVTM, CDR2 ANQGSEA. The CDR3 nucleotides are TGCAGCGTTGAGCCAGGCCAAGAGACCCAGTACTTC. Translating gives CSVEPGQETQYF.

V and J are TRBV11-3 and TRBJ2-7, with 7 bases that match TRBD1. CDR3 length: 17 amino acids. J was trimmed by 0 bases and V by 1 base; bases with no gene match: 9. Germline CDR1 reads SGHNT; CDR2 reads YENEEA. The CDR3 bases are TGTGCCAGCAGCTTAGGCCCCACAGGGGTCGACTCCTACGAGCAGTACTTC. It is translated as CASSLGPTGVDSYEQYF.

This rearrangement joins TRBV19 to TRBJ2-4; no reliable D call. Per the germline V gene, CDR1 is LNHDA and CDR2 is SQIVND (reference sequence). The CDR3 loop spans 10 amino acids. Deletions cut 10 bases from V and 3 bases from J, with 4 bases between. In DNA form, the CDR3 reads TGTGCCACCTTCAAAAACATTCAGTACTTC. It codes for CATFKNIQYF.

The V and J genes are TRBV7-3 and TRBJ2-2; perhaps TRBD2 as D (6 bases). The V gene lost 1 base and the J gene lost 0 bases, with 6 bases spanning the gap. This CDR3 is 15 amino acids long. The germline V gene has CDR1 SGHTA and CDR2 FQGTGA. As DNA, the CDR3 is TGTGCCAGCAGCTTAAGGGGGGCGAACACCGGGGAGCTGTTTTTT. Translated, it gives CASSLRGANTGELFF.

The chain links TRBV5-1 to TRBJ1-4; 8 nucleotides line up with TRBD1. Germline CDR1 is SGHRS and CDR2 is YFSETQ. The CDR3 consists of 17 residues. V lost 4 bases and J lost 3; bases outside the gene matches: 11. CDR3 sequence: CASSPRTGTMSNEKLFF. The CDR3 region has the DNA TGCGCCAGCAGCCCGCGGACAGGGACAATGTCTAATGAAAAACTGTTTTTT.